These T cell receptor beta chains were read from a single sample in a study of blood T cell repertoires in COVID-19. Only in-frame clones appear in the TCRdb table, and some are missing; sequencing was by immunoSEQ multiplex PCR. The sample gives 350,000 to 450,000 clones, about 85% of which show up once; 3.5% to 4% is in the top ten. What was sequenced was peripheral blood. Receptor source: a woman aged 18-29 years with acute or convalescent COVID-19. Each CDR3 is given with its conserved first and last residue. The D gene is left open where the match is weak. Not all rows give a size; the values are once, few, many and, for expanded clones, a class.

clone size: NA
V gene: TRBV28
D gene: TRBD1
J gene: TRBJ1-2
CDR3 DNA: TGTGCCAGCAGTATTGGGACAGGGGCTAACTATGGCTACACCTTC
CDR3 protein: CASSIGTGANYGYTF

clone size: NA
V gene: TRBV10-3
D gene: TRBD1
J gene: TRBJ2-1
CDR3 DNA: TGTGCCATAAACCCCGGGACAGGGACCTACAATGAGCAGTTCTTC
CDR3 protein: CAINPGTGTYNEQFF

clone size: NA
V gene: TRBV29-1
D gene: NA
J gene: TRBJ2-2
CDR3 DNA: TGCAGCGTCCCACTAGATGGGACCGGGGAGCTGTTTTTT
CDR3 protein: CSVPLDGTGELFF

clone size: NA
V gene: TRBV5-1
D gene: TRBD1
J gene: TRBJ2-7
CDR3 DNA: TGCGCCAGCAGCTCCGGTCGGGACAGGGTTCGGAACGAGCAGTACTTC
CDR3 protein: CASSSGRDRVRNEQYF

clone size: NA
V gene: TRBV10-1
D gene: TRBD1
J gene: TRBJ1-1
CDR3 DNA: TGCGCCAGCAGTGAACAACAGGGGGCGTTGACTGAAGCTTTCTTT
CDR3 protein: CASSEQQGALTEAFF

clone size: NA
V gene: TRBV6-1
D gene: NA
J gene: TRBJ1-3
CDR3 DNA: TGTGCCAGCAGTGATAGCCCGGGAAACACCATATATTTT
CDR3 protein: CASSDSPGNTIYF

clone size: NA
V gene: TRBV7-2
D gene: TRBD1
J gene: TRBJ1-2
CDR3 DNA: TGTGCCAGCAGCCCGAAGCAGGGGGCAGACTATGGCTACACCTTC
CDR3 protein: CASSPKQGADYGYTF

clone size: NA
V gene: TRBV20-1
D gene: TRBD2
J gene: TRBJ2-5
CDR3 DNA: TGCAGTGCTAGTAGCGGGACCTTGGAGACCCAGTACTTC
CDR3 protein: CSASSGTLETQYF

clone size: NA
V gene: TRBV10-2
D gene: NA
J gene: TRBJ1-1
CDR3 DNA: TGCGCCAGCAGTGAGTCGCCTCTCAGGGGAACTGAAGCTTTCTTT
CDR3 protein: CASSESPLRGTEAFF

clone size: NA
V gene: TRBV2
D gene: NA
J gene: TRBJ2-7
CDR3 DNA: TGTGCCAGCAGTGTAGAACGCTACGAGCAGTACTTC
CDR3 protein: CASSVERYEQYF

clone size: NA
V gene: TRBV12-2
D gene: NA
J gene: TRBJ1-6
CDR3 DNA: TGTGCAAGTCGCTCCACAGGGTCACCCCTCCACTTT
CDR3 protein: CASRSTGSPLHF

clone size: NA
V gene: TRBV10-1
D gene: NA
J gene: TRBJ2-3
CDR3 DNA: TGCGCCAGCAGTGAGTCGTCGGAGGGTACGCAGTATTTT
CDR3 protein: CASSESSEGTQYF

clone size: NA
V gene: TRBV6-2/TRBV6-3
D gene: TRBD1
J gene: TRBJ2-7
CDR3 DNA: TGTGCCAGCAGTAAGGGACAGTATTTCGTGGAGCAGTACTTC
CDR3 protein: CASSKGQYFVEQYF

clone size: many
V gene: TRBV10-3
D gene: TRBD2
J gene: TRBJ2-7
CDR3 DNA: TGTGCCACTGACGAAGCGGGAGCTACCCACGAGCAGTACTTC
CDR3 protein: CATDEAGATHEQYF

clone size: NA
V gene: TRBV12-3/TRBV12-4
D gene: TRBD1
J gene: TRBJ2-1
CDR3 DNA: TGTGCCAGCAGCCGGGACAGGGGACATGAGCAGTTCTTC
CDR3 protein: CASSRDRGHEQFF

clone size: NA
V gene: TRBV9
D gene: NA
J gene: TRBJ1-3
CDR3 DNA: TGTGCCAGCAGCGTAGACCCTATCTCTGGAAACACCATATATTTT
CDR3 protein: CASSVDPISGNTIYF

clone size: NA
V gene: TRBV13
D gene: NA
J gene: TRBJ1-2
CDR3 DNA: TGTGCCAGCAGCTTAGAAGCGGGGAAATATGGCTACACCTTC
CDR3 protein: CASSLEAGKYGYTF

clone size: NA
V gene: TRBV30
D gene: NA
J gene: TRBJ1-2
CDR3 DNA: TGTGCCTGGGAAACAGGGAACTATGGCTACACCTTC
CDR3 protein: CAWETGNYGYTF

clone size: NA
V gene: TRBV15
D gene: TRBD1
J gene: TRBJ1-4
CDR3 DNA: TGTGCCACCAGCAGAGACAGGGGGTCTGGAGAAAAACTGTTTTTT
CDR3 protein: CATSRDRGSGEKLFF

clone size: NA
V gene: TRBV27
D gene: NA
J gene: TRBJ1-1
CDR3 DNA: TGTGCCAGCAGTTTATCGATAGCCGCCACTGAAGCTTTCTTT
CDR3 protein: CASSLSIAATEAFF

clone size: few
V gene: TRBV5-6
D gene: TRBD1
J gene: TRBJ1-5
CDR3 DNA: TGTGCCAGCAGCCAGGGGGGTCAGCCCCAGCATTTT
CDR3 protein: CASSQGGQPQHF

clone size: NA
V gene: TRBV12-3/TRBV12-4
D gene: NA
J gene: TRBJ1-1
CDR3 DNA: TGTGCCAGCACCCCTAGCGTGAACACTGAAGCTTTCTTT
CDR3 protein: CASTPSVNTEAFF

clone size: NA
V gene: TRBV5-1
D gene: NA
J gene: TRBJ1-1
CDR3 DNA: TGCGCCAGCGGACTTGATGGGTTCACTGAAGCTTTCTTT
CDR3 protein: CASGLDGFTEAFF

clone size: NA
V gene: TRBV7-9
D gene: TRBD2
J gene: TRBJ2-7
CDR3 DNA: TGTGCCAGCAGCTTAGGGACTAGCGGAGGACACGAGCAGTACTTC
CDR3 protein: CASSLGTSGGHEQYF

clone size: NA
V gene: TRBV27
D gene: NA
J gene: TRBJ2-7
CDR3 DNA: TGTGCCAGCAGTACCTCCCAGGGACTTGGAGGGGAGCAGTACTTC
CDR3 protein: CASSTSQGLGGEQYF

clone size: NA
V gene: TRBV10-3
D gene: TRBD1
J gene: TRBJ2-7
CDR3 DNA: TGTGCCATCAGTGAATCCACGGGACAGGGTTACGAGCAGTACTTC
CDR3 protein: CAISESTGQGYEQYF

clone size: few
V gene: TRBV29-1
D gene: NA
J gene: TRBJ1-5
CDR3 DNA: TGCAGCGTTGGGGGGGGGCCTACTCAGCCCCAGCATTTT
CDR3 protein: CSVGGGPTQPQHF

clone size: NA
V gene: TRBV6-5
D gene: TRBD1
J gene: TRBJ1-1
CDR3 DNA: TGTGCCAGCAGTTCGACAGGGAAATCAACTCCTGAAGCTTTCTTT
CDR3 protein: CASSSTGKSTPEAFF

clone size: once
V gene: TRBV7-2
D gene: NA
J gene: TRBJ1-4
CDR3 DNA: TGTGCCAGCAGCGGACAAACAGGGCATAATGAAAAACTGTTTTTT
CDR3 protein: CASSGQTGHNEKLFF

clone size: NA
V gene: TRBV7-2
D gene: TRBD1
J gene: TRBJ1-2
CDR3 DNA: TGTGCCAGCAGCCCCCGGACAGGGGGCCGATATGGCTACACCTTC
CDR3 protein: CASSPRTGGRYGYTF

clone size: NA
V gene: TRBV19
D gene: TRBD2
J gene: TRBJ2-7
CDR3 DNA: TGTGCCAGTACTGGGACTATTTATTACGAGCAGTACTTC
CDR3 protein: CASTGTIYYEQYF

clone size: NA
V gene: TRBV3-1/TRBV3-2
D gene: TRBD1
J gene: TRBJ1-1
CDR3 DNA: TGTGCCAGCAGCCAAGAAGGACAGGGGGCCGCTGAAGCTTTCTTT
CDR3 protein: CASSQEGQGAAEAFF

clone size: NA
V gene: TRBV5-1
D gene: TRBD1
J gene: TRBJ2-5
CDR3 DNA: TGCGCCAGCAGCTTTAGGACAGGGTACTCCGGAGAGACCCAGTACTTC
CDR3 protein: CASSFRTGYSGETQYF

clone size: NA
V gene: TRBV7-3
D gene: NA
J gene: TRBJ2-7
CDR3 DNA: TGTGCCAGCAGCTTAATGGGAGGCGGGTTCTACGAGCAGTACTTC
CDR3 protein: CASSLMGGGFYEQYF

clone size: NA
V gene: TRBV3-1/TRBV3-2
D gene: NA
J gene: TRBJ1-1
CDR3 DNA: TGTGCCAGCAGCCCGGGGGGGGGCAACCGGGGTTTCTTT
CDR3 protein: CASSPGGGNRGFF

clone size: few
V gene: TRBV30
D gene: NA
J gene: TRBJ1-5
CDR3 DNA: TGTGCCTGGACAGGAGGTCAGCCCCAGCATTTT
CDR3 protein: CAWTGGQPQHF

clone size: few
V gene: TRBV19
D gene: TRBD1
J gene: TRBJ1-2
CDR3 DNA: TGTGCCAGTAGTAGGGACAGGGAACCCGGCTATGGCTACACCTTC
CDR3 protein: CASSRDREPGYGYTF

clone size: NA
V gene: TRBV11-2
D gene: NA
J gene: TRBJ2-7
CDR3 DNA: TGTGCCAGCAGCTTAGGAGTGGGAGGACTGACCTACGAGCAGTACTTC
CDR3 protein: CASSLGVGGLTYEQYF

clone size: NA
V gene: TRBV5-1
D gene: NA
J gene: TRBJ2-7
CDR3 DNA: TGCGCCAGCAGCCGTAACGGGGCCTACGAGCAGTACTTC
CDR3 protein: CASSRNGAYEQYF

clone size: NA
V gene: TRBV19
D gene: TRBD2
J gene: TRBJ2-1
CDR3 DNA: TGTGCCAGTAGTATGGCTAGCGGGTACAATGAGCAGTTCTTC
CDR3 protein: CASSMASGYNEQFF

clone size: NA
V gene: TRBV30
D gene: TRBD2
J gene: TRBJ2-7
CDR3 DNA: TGTGCCTGGAGTGTACTTCGGACTAGCGGGGGGCCCTACGAGCAGTACTTC
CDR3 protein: CAWSVLRTSGGPYEQYF

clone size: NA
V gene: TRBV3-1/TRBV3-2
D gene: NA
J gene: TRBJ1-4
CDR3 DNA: TGTGCCAGCAGTTACCGATCAGTTGGTGAAAAACTGTTTTTT
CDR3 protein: CASSYRSVGEKLFF

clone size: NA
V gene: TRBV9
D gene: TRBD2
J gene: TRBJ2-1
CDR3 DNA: TGTGCCAGCAGCGTAGTGCCTAGCGGGGACAATGAGCAGTTCTTC
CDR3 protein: CASSVVPSGDNEQFF

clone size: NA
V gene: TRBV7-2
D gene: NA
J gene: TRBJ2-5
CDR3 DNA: TGTGCCAGCAGCTTGGGGACAAGAGGGTACCAAGAGACCCAGTACTTC
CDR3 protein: CASSLGTRGYQETQYF

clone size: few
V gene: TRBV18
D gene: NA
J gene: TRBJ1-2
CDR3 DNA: TGTGCCAGCTCATCTAGAGGTGGCTACACCTTC
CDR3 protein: CASSSRGGYTF

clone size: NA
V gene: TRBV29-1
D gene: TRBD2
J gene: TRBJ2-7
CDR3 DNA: TGCAGCGCAAAAAAGGGGGTAGGACTAGCGGGACTCTACGAGCAGTACTTC
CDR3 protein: CSAKKGVGLAGLYEQYF